The clone carrying this T cell receptor (beta chain) was seen only a few times. Its antigen is unidentified. The data stem from a study of CD8 T cells in ankylosing spondylitis. Study-level results: Disease-associated clones were CD8+ and fairly uncommon in peripheral blood. Reportedly, matched ankylosing spondylitis synovial fluid was significantly enriched for disease-linked clones. Some of the motif variants had earlier been found in reactive arthritis patients' fluid and blood. A motif in TCR beta, a set of several highly homologous variants, appeared characteristic of ankylosing spondylitis blood.

The germline gives CDR1 ENHRY, CDR2 SYGVKD. V was pared by 0 bases and J by 3 bases, with 8 bases between. The CDR3 runs 14 residues. TCRdb ran MiXCR on the 5' RACE reads and lists one entry per CDR3 protein. The data contain about 150,000 distinct CDR3 sequences, under 55% of them singletons. The sample consisted of synovial fluid, either unsorted or a sorted T cell fraction (not recorded which). The sequence came from a male donor with ankylosing spondylitis. The V gene is TRBV10-3, the J gene TRBJ2-5; D is uncertain. Here the CDR3 reads CAISESDPEETQYF. CDR3 DNA sequence: TGTGCCATCAGTGAGTCGGACCCAGAAGAGACCCAGTACTTC.